Presented here are 9 T cell receptor beta chains from one specimen sequenced in a study of shared clonotypes between healthy human individuals (dated by TCRdb to the early 2020s). The library relied on the immunoSEQ multiplex PCR assay. TCRdb holds this immuneACCESS table with in-frame rearrangements only. Some clones are missing; in checked studies, unresolved V genes explain under half, and the rest has no known cause. The sample has under 1,100,000 clones on record, approximately 72% of them singletons. The leading ten clones occupy 1.4% to 1.5% of the sample. Material: memory CD4+ T cells sorted from blood. The sample's cell subset or site label, decoded: CD45RA-negative fraction. These TCRs come from a man aged 18 to 29 in good health.

This clone was seen only once. The chain employs TRBV18 and TRBJ2-7; perhaps TRBD1 as D (5 bases). The CDR3 totals 14 residues. Trimming took off 3 bases at V and 0 bases at J, with 9 bases between the two ends. From germline, CDR1 is KGHSH and CDR2 LQKENI. In DNA form, the CDR3 reads TGTGCCAGCTCACCTATAGACAGCTCCTACGAGCAGTACTTC. This gives the protein CASSPIDSSYEQYF.

The CDR3 here is CASSLWAGLKNVLTF. The CDR3 region has the DNA TGCGCCAGCAGCTTGTGGGCAGGTCTTAAGAACGTCCTGACTTTC. The chain recombines TRBV5-1 with TRBJ2-6; D unclear. The CDR3 consists of 15 residues. V was cut by 1 base and J by 10 bases, with 15 bases left in between. CDR1 is SGHRS and CDR2 is YFSETQ in the germline V gene.

The chain is built from TRBV6-6 and TRBJ1-5; D is ambiguous. CDR1 is MNHNY, CDR2 SVGAGI, per germline (reference sequence). V gave up 6 bases and J gave up 5 bases, with 8 bases separating them. There are 12 residues in the CDR3. The CDR3 DNA reads TGTGCCAGCAGCCTGGGTGATCAGCCCCAGCATTTT. Translated: CASSLGDQPQHF.

The chain joins TRBV4-1 to TRBJ1-5, with 7 bases aligning to TRBD1. CDR1 is MGHRA and CDR2 is YSYEKL in the germline V gene. V lost 1 base and J lost 0; bases outside the gene matches: 9. The CDR3 extends over 18 amino acids. CDR3 region: CASSQGMRGPLSNQPQHF. CDR3 coding DNA: TGCGCCAGCAGCCAAGGTATGAGGGGGCCCCTTAGCAATCAGCCCCAGCATTTT.

The chain joins TRBV6-1 to TRBJ1-1, with 7 positions matching TRBD1. This CDR3 has 13 amino acids. V trimming: 6 bases; J trimming: 0 bases; junction bases outside the gene matches: 1. The germline V gene encodes CDR1 MNHNS and CDR2 SASEGT. This chain's CDR3 is CASRTGLNTEAFF. CDR3 coding DNA: TGTGCCAGCAGGACAGGGTTGAACACTGAAGCTTTCTTT.

J is TRBJ2-3 and V is TRBV5-1; 14 bases line up with TRBD2. This CDR3 spans 17 amino acids. Germline V CDR1 and CDR2: SGHRS, YFSETQ. After removal of 4 bases from V and 3 bases from J, the junction contained 7 bases not matched to a gene. CDR3 nucleotide sequence: TGCGCCAGCAGCGGACTAGCGGGAGGCCCTTTAACAGATACGCAGTATTTT. Amino acids: CASSGLAGGPLTDTQYF.

Worth noting for this clone: At one of its ends the junction is not consistent with the germline gene, which may arise from a read error. The rearrangement links TRBV7-7 to TRBJ2-2; 11 positions agree with TRBD2. CDR1 and CDR2 (germline): SSHAT, FNYEAQ (reference sequence). The CDR3 runs 18 residues. For the CDR3, the DNA is TGTGCTAGCAGCCCTAAATCTAGCGGGGGGCTCAACACCGGGGAGCTGTTTTTT. Translating it yields CASSPKSSGGLNTGELFF.

This chain connects TRBV5-6 to TRBJ1-3, with TRBD1 matching 9 bases. This CDR3 is built from 15 residues. Unmatched junction bases numbered 7, after V lost 4 bases and J lost 5 bases. From germline, CDR1 is SGHDT and CDR2 YYEEEE. DNA of the CDR3: TGTGCCAGCAGCAAAGATGGGACAGGGAGAAACACCATATATTTT. It yields the protein CASSKDGTGRNTIYF.

Only a few counts were recorded for this clone. The gene calls are TRBV28 and TRBJ1-5; D is ambiguous. Germline CDR1 MDHEN, CDR2 SYDVKM. The CDR3 extends over 13 amino acids. Deletions cut 4 bases from V and 5 bases from J, with 9 bases between. CDR3 in DNA: TGTGCCAGCAGTTGGGGTAGAGATCAGCCCCAGCATTTT. Protein: CASSWGRDQPQHF.